This TCR beta chain was identified during a study of early T cells in non-severe SARS-CoV-2 infection. Study-wide background: Sequencing of unsorted whole blood was done on bulk RNA, leaving chains unpaired. Notes on the study in general: VDJdb-based annotation leaned toward anti-spike CD8 responses and missed private and CD4 specificities.

cDNA molecules, individually, were tagged with unique molecular identifiers. Via MiXCR, TCRdb re-called the 5' RACE reads, giving one row per CDR3 protein. This table holds 70,000 to 90,000 distinct CDR3 sequences, just under 15% found once. This CDR3 has 12 residues. The V gene's germline CDR1 is SEHNR and CDR2 FQNEAQ (reference sequence). Trimming left V 5 bases short and J 6 bases short, with 8 bases between. This clonotype occurred a few times. As yet, its antigen is unknown. This TCR came from an adult who was a healthcare worker with PCR-confirmed SARS-CoV-2 infection or an uninfected control (not recorded which). Sequencing was performed on whole blood. This chain connects TRBV7-9 to TRBJ2-1; D is perhaps TRBD2 (5 bases). The CDR3 nucleotides read TGTGCCAGCAGCAAACTAGGCAATGAGCAGTTCTTC. Its protein product is CASSKLGNEQFF.